Sequencing of this T cell receptor (beta chain) was carried out in a study of T cell repertoires in cytomegalovirus infection. Study-level background: Selected CMV epitopes included recently identified HLA-C-restricted ones as well as well-studied HLA-B-restricted ones. TCR beta signatures that were public indicated CMV infection and matching HLA type. Study observations and caveats: Dominating the ex vivo response were TCR beta clonotypes that were CMV-specific and HLA-C-restricted.

Germline V lookup: CDR1 SNHLY, CDR2 FYNNEI. The CDR3 has 13 amino acids. V shed 2 bases and J shed 1 base, with 5 bases lying between them. Note on this clonotype: Its antigen is not known.

One entry per CDR3 protein, called by TCRdb with MiXCR from the reads. The sample consists of roughly 990,000 distinct CDR3 sequences, approximately 31% of them appearing once. The chain links TRBV2 to TRBJ1-2, with D unresolved. The sequences come from cultured CD8+ T cells from PBMCs, collected from culture after CMV antigen stimulation. The source of this sequence is a human donor in good health (CMV status not recorded). Some clones in this sample may be carry-over from other donors' samples. Written as DNA, the CDR3 is TGTGCCAGCAGTGAAAGCGGTAACTATGGCTACACCTTC. This gives the protein CASSESGNYGYTF.